The 21 T cell receptor beta chains below all came from one sample that was sequenced in a study of T-cell memory formation after mild COVID-19. TCRdb used MiXCR to reprocess the 5' RACE reads, holding one entry per CDR3 protein. This table has 100,000 to 150,000 distinct CDR3 sequences, approximately 5.9% appearing once. Sequences were obtained from PBMCs or a T cell subset sorted from them (not recorded which). Receptor source: an adult woman who had mild COVID-19 (a few samples of this study predate the infection). Cell type and time point are not known.

This clonotype was found a few times. The CDR3 DNA follows: TGCAGTGCTAGAGACACCAACTATGGCTACACCTTC. Translation: CSARDTNYGYTF. V gene TRBV20-1 combines with J gene TRBJ1-2; D is ambiguous. V gave up 0 bases and J gave up 2 bases, with 4 bases separating them. The CDR3 is 12 amino acids. Germline values: CDR1 DFQATT, CDR2 SNEGSKA (reference sequence).

This clonotype was counted ten times or more. The gene calls are TRBV7-2 and TRBJ2-7; perhaps TRBD2 as D (5 bases). This CDR3 region has 12 residues. Per germline, CDR1 SGHTA and CDR2 FQGNSA. The V end lost 5 bases, the J end lost 7 bases, and 12 bases lay between the germline ends. This CDR3 is CASSTTTGEQYF. Here the CDR3 DNA reads TGTGCCAGCAGCACGACGACGGGGGAGCAGTACTTC.

The rearrangement joins TRBV12-3 or TRBV12-4 to TRBJ2-7, with 8 bases identical to TRBD1. This CDR3 has 15 residues. V gave up 4 bases and J gave up 3 bases; unmatched junction bases: 8. For the CDR3, the DNA is TGTGCCAGCAGTTATGGGACAGGATCATACTACGAGCAGTACTTC. As protein: CASSYGTGSYYEQYF.

Many counts were recorded for this clonotype. The CDR3 is CASSSLTDSYEQYF. Here the CDR3 DNA reads TGTGCCAGCAGTTCCCTGACAGACTCCTACGAGCAGTACTTC. The chain recombines TRBV27 with TRBJ2-7; TRBD1 might be the D (5 bases). Germline CDR1 reads MNHEY; CDR2 reads SMNVEV (reference sequence). Deletions cut 4 bases from V and 0 bases from J, with 10 bases between. The CDR3 totals 14 residues.

There are a few counts of this clonotype. J is TRBJ1-1 and V is TRBV18; D possibly corresponds to TRBD1 (6 bases). Germline loops: CDR1 KGHSH, CDR2 LQKENI. CDR3 size: 15 residues. Between the trimmed V and J ends, which lost 4 bases and 10 bases, there was a span of 22 bases. The DNA of the CDR3 is TGTGCCAGCTCACGATCGACAGGTATCAAGCTTCGAGCTTTCTTT. Translation gives CASSRSTGIKLRAFF.

This clonotype appeared a few times. The V and J genes are TRBV21-1 and TRBJ2-2. TRBV21-1 is deemed a pseudogene. CDR3 size: 15 residues. CDR3 sequence reads: CASIIAGWYTGELFF. The CDR3 coding sequence is TGTGCCAGCATCATAGCGGGATGGTACACCGGGGAGCTGTTTTTT.

In its sample, this clonotype was seen many times. The chain links TRBV20-1 to TRBJ2-5; 9 nucleotides line up with TRBD1. J lost 5 bases, V lost 7 bases, and 5 bases had no gene match. CDR1 and CDR2 (germline): DFQATT, SNEGSKA (reference sequence). CDR3 size: 12 residues. CDR3 nucleotides: TGCAGTGTCACAGGGGGCCGGGAGACCCAGTACTTC. It encodes CSVTGGRETQYF.

Only a few counts were recorded for this clonotype. This chain joins TRBV6-1 and TRBJ1-1; D is ambiguous. The V end lost 7 bases, the J end lost 3 bases, and 12 bases lay between the germline ends. Looked up from germline, CDR1 is MNHNS and CDR2 is SASEGT. The CDR3 length is 13 residues. CDR3 DNA sequence: TGTGCCAGCAAGAGGATATCGGACACTGAAGCTTTCTTT. Amino acid sequence: CASKRISDTEAFF.

This clonotype was seen repeatedly, ten times or more. The CDR3 bases are TGCGCCAGCAGCTTGGCCAAGTTTAGCGCATTAGGCGGGGAGCTGTTTTTT. It translates to CASSLAKFSALGGELFF. V and J are TRBV5-1 and TRBJ2-2; TRBD2 is a possible D gene (5 bases). V dropped 0 bases and J dropped 7 bases, with 19 bases sitting between them. Germline lookup yields CDR1 SGHRS and CDR2 YFSETQ. The length of the CDR3 is 17 residues.

The chain has TRBV12-3 or TRBV12-4 and TRBJ1-1; D possibly corresponds to TRBD1 (5 bases). CDR3 size: 16 residues. The V gene lost 6 bases and the J gene lost 1 base, with 18 bases spanning the gap. CDR3 coding DNA: TGTGCCAGCAGCCCTGAGGAGGGGCGGAGGAACACTGAAGCTTTCTTT. This translates into CASSPEEGRRNTEAFF.

There are a few counts of this clonotype. V usage is TRBV2 and J usage is TRBJ2-5; 8 nucleotides align to TRBD2. V gave up 6 bases and J gave up 5 bases; unmatched junction bases: 11. The CDR3 totals 15 residues. The germline CDR1 and CDR2 sequences are SNHLY and FYNNEI. The CDR3: CASRAGTSIAETQYF. The CDR3 bases are TGTGCCAGCAGGGCCGGGACTAGTATTGCGGAGACCCAGTACTTC.

V is TRBV25-1 and J is TRBJ2-3; perhaps TRBD2 as D (7 bases). The CDR3 runs 17 residues. Trimming stripped 4 bases from V and 3 bases from J, with 20 bases between. Germline V lookup: CDR1 MGHDK, CDR2 SYGVNS. CDR3 loop: CASSGAEGGLGTDTQYF. The CDR3 DNA sequence: TGTGCCAGCAGTGGCGCCGAGGGGGGGCTGGGGACAGATACGCAGTATTTT.

V gene TRBV12-3 or TRBV12-4 combines with J gene TRBJ2-5; D not certain. The V end lost 7 bases, the J end lost 2 bases, and 11 bases lay between the germline ends. This CDR3 has 13 amino acids. CDR3 coding DNA: TGTGCCAGCACCCGTAACGGTCAAGAGACCCAGTACTTC. Translation: CASTRNGQETQYF.

This clonotype was recorded at least ten times. The chain joins TRBV7-3 to TRBJ2-3, with D perhaps matching TRBD2 (5 bases). Germline CDR1 reads SGHTA; CDR2 reads FQGTGA. This CDR3 has 13 residues. Trimming took off 6 bases at V and 1 base at J, with 8 bases between the two ends. The DNA for the CDR3 is TGTGCCAGCAGTGCGGGCCGCACAGATACGCAGTATTTT. Translated: CASSAGRTDTQYF.

The rearrangement uses TRBV4-1 and TRBJ2-3; D is unresolved. The CDR3 consists of 13 residues. Germline V gives CDR1 MGHRA, CDR2 YSYEKL. The V end was cut by 2 bases, the J end by 6 bases, with 9 bases between. CDR3 DNA: TGCGCCAGCAGCCAACCTAACGGGGATACGCAGTATTTT. It translates to CASSQPNGDTQYF.

This chain joins TRBV4-1 and TRBJ1-2, with 10 bases that match TRBD1. This CDR3 is 16 amino acids long. The trim removed 4 bases at V and 2 bases at J, leaving 7 bases unmatched. Germline lookup yields CDR1 MGHRA and CDR2 YSYEKL. This CDR3 is CASSRGTGDLNYGYTF. The CDR3 region has the DNA TGCGCCAGCAGCCGGGGGACAGGGGATTTGAACTATGGCTACACCTTC.

This clonotype was found many times. CDR3 loop: CASSLARTGVRSGGYTF. CDR3 DNA sequence: TGTGCCAGCAGCTTAGCGAGGACAGGGGTGCGTTCGGGTGGCTACACCTTC. The chain is built from TRBV7-8 and TRBJ1-2; TRBD1 agrees at 9 bases. The CDR3 loop spans 17 amino acids. Trimming cost V 0 bases and J 7 bases; bases outside gene matches: 12. Germline-derived CDR1 and CDR2 are SGHVS and FQNEAQ.

In this sample, this clonotype turned up a few times. The genes are TRBV9 and TRBJ2-4; D gene ambiguous. V gave up 0 bases and J gave up 0 bases, with 7 bases separating them. The CDR3 loop spans 15 amino acids. Looked up from germline, CDR1 is SGDLS and CDR2 is YYNGEE. CDR3 nucleotides: TGTGCCAGCAGCGTAGGCAGTCTAGCCAAAAACATTCAGTACTTC. It is translated as CASSVGSLAKNIQYF.

The sample holds a few counts of this clonotype. V is TRBV11-2 and J is TRBJ1-2, with D perhaps matching TRBD1 (5 bases). Trimming removed 0 bases at V and 5 bases at J, with 10 bases between. From germline, CDR1 is SGHAT and CDR2 FQNNGV. This CDR3 comprises 14 residues. CDR3 DNA: TGTGCCAGCAGCTTAGATGGAGCAGGGTATGGCTACACCTTC. This codes for CASSLDGAGYGYTF.

This clonotype was picked up a small number of times. The chain recombines TRBV7-9 with TRBJ1-3; TRBD1 is a possible D gene (6 bases). The CDR3 consists of 14 residues. The germline CDR1 and CDR2 sequences are SEHNR and FQNEAQ (reference sequence). V was trimmed by 5 bases and J by 1 base, leaving 9 bases between them. The CDR3 here is CASSHTGSGNTIYF. CDR3 DNA sequence: TGTGCCAGCAGCCACACAGGGTCTGGAAACACCATATATTTT.

This clonotype appeared a few times. The V and J genes are TRBV9 and TRBJ1-3; tentatively, D is TRBD1 (5 bases). V dropped 4 bases and J dropped 0 bases, with 20 bases sitting between them. CDR1 SGDLS and CDR2 YYNGEE come from the germline V gene. The CDR3 has 18 amino acids. This chain's CDR3 is CASSPDTWDGISGNTIYF. Here the CDR3 DNA reads TGTGCCAGCAGCCCGGACACTTGGGACGGCATCTCTGGAAACACCATATATTTT. The complete variable domain, with remaining parts taken from reference TRBV9 and TRBJ1-3, reads DSGVTQTPKHLITATGQRVTLRCSPRSGDLSVYWYQQSLDQGLQFLIQYYNGEERAKGNILERFSAQQFPDLHSELNLSSLELGDSALYFCASSPDTWDGISGNTIYFGEGSWLTVV.